Below, 28 T cell receptor beta chains from the same sample are listed, as sequenced in a study of identical twins. One entry per CDR3 protein, called by TCRdb with MiXCR from the 5' RACE reads. The sample comprises fewer than 550,000 distinct CDR3 sequences, approximately 15% of which are singletons, and around 0.98% rests with the top ten. The sample was also reused in another study, on yellow fever vaccine responses in identical twins.

Specimen: CD4+ T cells sorted from blood. Receptors originate from a woman aged 18 to 35 in good health.

This clonotype was seen only a few times. In nucleotides, the CDR3 is TGCAGTGCTAGAGTCGAAGGGGGAGAGACCCAGTACTTC. Amino acid sequence: CSARVEGGETQYF. The J gene is TRBJ2-5, the V gene TRBV20-1; weak D call: TRBD1 (6 bases). The CDR3 totals 13 residues. The V and J ends lost 1 base and 4 bases respectively, with 10 bases between them. The germline gives CDR1 DFQATT, CDR2 SNEGSKA (reference sequence).

J is TRBJ2-7 and V is TRBV6-1, with 11 bases matching TRBD2. This CDR3 comprises 16 residues. The germline gives CDR1 MNHNS, CDR2 SASEGT. J lost 1 base, V lost 7 bases, and 9 bases had no gene match. The CDR3 region is CASTSAGTSGSYEQYF. The DNA of the CDR3 is TGTGCCAGCACCAGCGCCGGGACTAGCGGTTCCTACGAGCAGTACTTC.

The chain uses TRBV20-1 and TRBJ1-1; D call uncertain. The germline CDR1 and CDR2 sequences are DFQATT and SNEGSKA (reference sequence). The CDR3 has 13 amino acids. Trimming pared 0 bases from V and 7 bases from J, leaving 12 bases between. The CDR3 region has the DNA TGCAGTGCTAGAGATCAGGCTACAGTTGAAGCTTTCTTT. Amino acids: CSARDQATVEAFF.

This clonotype was seen a few times. The chain joins TRBV29-1 to TRBJ2-7, with unresolved D. Germline V gives CDR1 SQVTM, CDR2 ANQGSEA. The CDR3 consists of 13 residues. V was shortened by 5 bases and J by 6 bases, with 17 bases between the two germline ends. CDR3 in amino acids: CSVFETSWSEQYF. In DNA form, the CDR3 reads TGCAGCGTTTTCGAGACATCCTGGTCCGAGCAGTACTTC.

This clonotype was observed once. The chain is built from TRBV15 and TRBJ2-7; D gene uncertain. The CDR3 sequence is 15 residues long. CDR1 and CDR2 from the germline V gene are LNHNV and YYDKDF (reference sequence). Trimming removed 0 bases from V and 1 base from J, with 10 bases in between. CDR3 protein: CATSRDRAASYEQYF. DNA for the CDR3: TGTGCCACCAGCAGAGATCGTGCGGCATCCTACGAGCAGTACTTC.

V gene TRBV2 combines with J gene TRBJ2-5, with D unresolved. CDR3 length: 14 residues. Germline V gene sequence: CDR1 SNHLY, CDR2 FYNNEI. V was clipped by 4 bases and J by 0 bases, with 9 bases between them. CDR3 in amino acids: CASSGGEHQETQYF. CDR3 coding DNA: TGTGCCAGCAGTGGAGGCGAACACCAAGAGACCCAGTACTTC.

In its sample, this clonotype was seen a few times. The J gene is TRBJ2-5, the V gene TRBV18; the match to TRBD1 covers 9 bases. This CDR3 has 14 amino acids. V lost 3 bases and J lost 4; bases outside the gene matches: 3. Per germline, CDR1 KGHSH and CDR2 LQKENI. The CDR3 nucleotides read TGTGCCAGCTCACCGAGGACAGGGGCAGAGACCCAGTACTTC. This codes for CASSPRTGAETQYF.

The chain uses TRBV12-3 or TRBV12-4 and TRBJ1-4; 7 nucleotides line up with TRBD1. J lost 4 bases, V lost 8 bases, and 13 bases had no gene match. The CDR3 spans 16 residues. CDR3 sequence (DNA): TGTGCCAGCGGCTGGGACAGAGCCCCGAGTAATGAAAAACTGTTTTTT. This encodes CASGWDRAPSNEKLFF.

This clonotype was detected only a few times. The J gene is TRBJ2-5, the V gene TRBV30; D unclear. The CDR3 has 12 residues. Germline V gene sequence: CDR1 GTSNPN, CDR2 SVGIG (reference sequence). Trimming shortened V by 0 bases and J by 2 bases, and 4 bases separated the two germline ends. CDR3: CAWSVWQETQYF. The CDR3 DNA reads TGTGCCTGGAGTGTTTGGCAAGAGACCCAGTACTTC.

This clonotype showed up just a few times. This chain joins TRBV5-1 and TRBJ1-3, with D possibly matching TRBD1 (5 bases). This CDR3 contains 16 residues. The ends were cut back, 0 bases at V and 0 bases at J, with 10 bases in the middle. Germline CDR1 and CDR2: SGHRS and YFSETQ. CDR3 DNA: TGCGCCAGCAGCTTGGCAGGGTCGAGCTCTGGAAACACCATATATTTT. It yields the protein CASSLAGSSSGNTIYF.

This clonotype has just a few counts. V usage is TRBV12-3 or TRBV12-4 and J usage is TRBJ2-7, with TRBD1 as a possible D gene (6 bases). V shed 4 bases and J shed 2 bases, with 15 bases lying between them. The CDR3 sequence is 15 residues long. DNA for the CDR3: TGTGCCAGCAGTTCATGGGACATTCCCCCCTACGAGCAGTACTTC. As protein: CASSSWDIPPYEQYF.

This chain joins TRBV19 and TRBJ2-7; 8 nucleotides line up with TRBD2. Trimming at V came to 3 bases and at J to 6 bases, leaving 22 bases not matched to a gene. The CDR3 has 19 amino acids. Germline CDR1 LNHDA, CDR2 SQIVND (reference sequence). The CDR3 nucleotides read TGTGCCAGTAGTATGGCTCACGGTGCGGGGGTAGCGGGGCCCCCCGAGCAGTACTTC. It yields the protein CASSMAHGAGVAGPPEQYF.

This sequence joins TRBV6-1 and TRBJ1-1, with D possibly being TRBD1 (6 bases). Trimming left V 9 bases short and J 0 bases short, with 17 bases between. Germline values: CDR1 MNHNS, CDR2 SASEGT. The CDR3 contains 15 residues. The CDR3: CASTIQGLMNTEAFF. The CDR3 DNA reads TGTGCCAGTACGATACAGGGCCTCATGAACACTGAAGCTTTCTTT.

V and J are TRBV27 and TRBJ2-1; D is ambiguous. This CDR3 spans 15 amino acids. V lost 9 bases and J 4 bases, leaving 19 bases between the germline ends. The germline CDR1 and CDR2 sequences are MNHEY and SMNVEV (reference sequence). In DNA form, the CDR3 reads TGTGCCAGTTGGAGTAGCTGGGTTGGGTACAATGAGCAGTTCTTC. Translating gives CASWSSWVGYNEQFF.

V gene TRBV12-3 or TRBV12-4 combines with J gene TRBJ1-1; D possibly corresponds to TRBD1 (6 bases). CDR3 length equals 17 residues. V was trimmed by 6 bases and J by 1 base, leaving 21 bases between them. The DNA of the CDR3 is TGTGCCAGCAGCTCCACGGACAGTCAAGAGGGGAACACTGAAGCTTTCTTT. Translated: CASSSTDSQEGNTEAFF.

V is TRBV19 and J is TRBJ2-6; perhaps TRBD2 as D (6 bases). This CDR3 contains 16 residues. Trimming pared 8 bases from V and 2 bases from J, leaving 16 bases between. Per the germline V gene, CDR1 is LNHDA and CDR2 is SQIVND (reference sequence). The CDR3 loop reads CASADGRGTGANVLTF. For the CDR3, the DNA is TGTGCCAGTGCAGATGGGCGGGGTACTGGGGCCAACGTCCTGACTTTC.

The chain links TRBV15 to TRBJ2-5; 7 positions agree with TRBD2. Germline V gene sequence: CDR1 LNHNV, CDR2 YYDKDF (reference sequence). This CDR3 region has 15 residues. Germline trimming cut 0 bases from V and 5 bases from J; bases unmatched to any gene: 6. The DNA of the CDR3 is TGTGCCACCAGCAGAGATCGGGGTAGCGGGGAGACCCAGTACTTC. Protein product: CATSRDRGSGETQYF.

This sequence joins TRBV6-2 or TRBV6-3 and TRBJ2-2; possibly TRBD1 for D (5 bases). This CDR3 is 12 amino acids long. Trimming took off 8 bases at V and 6 bases at J, with 10 bases between the two ends. CDR1 MNHEY and CDR2 SVGEGT come from the germline V gene. The CDR3 nucleotides read TGTGCCAGCGCCCAAGGGGCCGGGGAGCTGTTTTTT. Its translation: CASAQGAGELFF.

There are a few counts of this clonotype. The genes are TRBV20-1 and TRBJ2-3; 10 nucleotides line up with TRBD2. This CDR3 has 15 residues. V was clipped by 6 bases and J by 0 bases; unmatched bases: 6. Looked up from germline, CDR1 is DFQATT and CDR2 is SNEGSKA (reference sequence). The CDR3 loop is CSATKGLASTDTQYF. The CDR3 nucleotides are TGCAGTGCCACTAAGGGACTAGCGAGCACAGATACGCAGTATTTT.

This clonotype was picked up a small number of times. V usage is TRBV14 and J usage is TRBJ2-1; no reliable D call. Trimming removed 0 bases at V and 9 bases at J, with 9 bases between. Looked up from germline, CDR1 is SGHDN and CDR2 is FVKESK. The CDR3 covers 13 residues. CDR3 DNA sequence: TGTGCCAGCAGCCAAGATCTGAGCAGTGAGCAGTTCTTC. This translates into CASSQDLSSEQFF.

The rearrangement joins TRBV30 to TRBJ2-7; possibly TRBD1 for D (6 bases). The CDR3 runs to 13 residues. Germline CDR1 is GTSNPN and CDR2 is SVGIG (reference sequence). Trimming took 0 bases from V and 5 from J, leaving 11 bases between them. The CDR3 spells CAWSVYRDDEQYF. CDR3 sequence (DNA): TGTGCCTGGAGTGTATACAGGGACGACGAGCAGTACTTC. Filled out from reference TRBV30 and TRBJ2-7, the complete variable domain reads SQTIHQWPATLVQPVGSPLSLECTVEGTSNPNLYWYRQAAGRGLQLLFYSVGIGQISSEVPQNLSASRPQDRQFILSSKKLLLSDSGFYLCAWSVYRDDEQYFGPGTRLTVT.

The V and J genes are TRBV6-2 or TRBV6-3 and TRBJ2-7, with D hard to call. CDR1 and CDR2 (germline): MNHEY, SVGEGT. The CDR3 is made up of 12 amino acids. The V gene lost 2 bases and the J gene lost 0 bases, with 2 bases spanning the gap. The CDR3 here is CASSYVSYEQYF. Written as DNA, the CDR3 is TGTGCCAGCAGTTACGTCTCCTACGAGCAGTACTTC.

As for this clonotype: Mismatch with germline at one junction end may stem from a read error. The V call is TRBV7-7, the J call TRBJ2-7; 9 positions agree with TRBD1. Germline-derived CDR1 and CDR2 are SSHAT and FNYEAQ (reference sequence). The CDR3 sequence is 13 residues long. The CDR3 coding sequence is TGTGCTAGCAGCCTTTGGACAGGGGACGAGCAGTACTTC. The encoded protein is CASSLWTGDEQYF.

The genes are TRBV18 and TRBJ2-5; 7 positions agree with TRBD1. Trimming cost V 6 bases and J 1 base; bases outside gene matches: 11. Germline CDR1 KGHSH, CDR2 LQKENI. There are 16 residues in the CDR3. CDR3 region: CASSRNPGTAQETQYF. In DNA form, the CDR3 reads TGTGCCAGCTCCCGCAATCCCGGGACAGCCCAAGAGACCCAGTACTTC.

This clonotype was counted at least ten times. This is likely a read error, given that the CDR3 carries no conserved phenylalanine or tryptophan at its end. Because the CDR3's place on the DNA is in doubt, the DNA is left out and the CDR3 is given as listed by TCRdb. The chain combines TRBV7-3 with TRBJ1-2; the table's D call TRBD1 went unverified against the DNA. In germline, CDR1 is SGHTA, CDR2 FQGTGA. Counting both end residues, the CDR3 totals 13 amino acids. CDR3 in amino acids: CASSLSGPGDREY.

The rearrangement links TRBV7-3 to TRBJ2-2; D is unclear. Germline-derived CDR1 and CDR2 are SGHTA and FQGTGA. V gave up 5 bases and J gave up 5 bases, with 21 bases separating them. The CDR3 spans 17 residues. The CDR3 DNA reads TGTGCCAGCAGCCAGACCAGTGGGGTGTTGGGGACCGGGGAGCTGTTTTTT. Protein sequence: CASSQTSGVLGTGELFF. The whole variable domain, filled in from reference TRBV7-3 and TRBJ2-2, reads GAGVSQTPSNKVTEKGKYVELRCDPISGHTALYWYRQSLGQGPEFLIYFQGTGAADDSGLPNDRFFAVRPEGSVSTLKIQRTERGDSAVYLCASSQTSGVLGTGELFFGEGSRLTVL.

This clonotype was seen ten or more times. The J gene is TRBJ2-3, the V gene TRBV28; no clear D gene. The germline V gene has CDR1 MDHEN and CDR2 SYDVKM. The germline V and J ends were trimmed by 6 bases and 0 bases, with 13 bases remaining between them. This CDR3 has 15 amino acids. Here the CDR3 DNA reads TGTGCCAGCAGCAGTGTAAGGACGAGCACAGATACGCAGTATTTT. Translated, it gives CASSSVRTSTDTQYF.

This clonotype was recorded a few times. The rearrangement links TRBV5-5 to TRBJ1-1; D is ambiguous. Germline values: CDR1 SGHKS, CDR2 YYEKEE (reference sequence). The CDR3 runs to 15 residues. V lost 4 bases and J 6 bases, leaving 19 bases between the germline ends. The CDR3 DNA follows: TGTGCCAGCAGCCAGTCGCCGGCTCGGTGGGCTGAAGCTTTCTTT. Protein product: CASSQSPARWAEAFF.